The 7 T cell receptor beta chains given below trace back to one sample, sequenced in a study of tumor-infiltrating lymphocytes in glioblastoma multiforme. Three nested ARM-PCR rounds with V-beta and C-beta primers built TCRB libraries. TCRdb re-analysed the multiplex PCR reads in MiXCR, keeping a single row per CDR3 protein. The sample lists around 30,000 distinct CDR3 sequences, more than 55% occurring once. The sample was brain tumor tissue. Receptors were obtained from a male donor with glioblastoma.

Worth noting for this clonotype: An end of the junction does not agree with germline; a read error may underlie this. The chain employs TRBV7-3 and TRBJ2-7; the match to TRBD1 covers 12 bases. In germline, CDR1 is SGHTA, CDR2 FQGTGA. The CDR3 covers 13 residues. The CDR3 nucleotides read TGTGCCTGCAGCTTACGGGACAGGGGGCAGCGGTACTTC. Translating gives CACSLRDRGQRYF.

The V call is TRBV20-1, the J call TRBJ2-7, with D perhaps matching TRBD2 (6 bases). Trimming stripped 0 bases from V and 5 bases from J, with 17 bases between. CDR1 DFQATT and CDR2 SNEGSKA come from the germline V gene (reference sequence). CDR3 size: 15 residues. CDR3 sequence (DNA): TGCAGTGCTAGAGATCTCGGAGGGGCGAGAAACGAGCAGTACTTC. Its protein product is CSARDLGGARNEQYF.

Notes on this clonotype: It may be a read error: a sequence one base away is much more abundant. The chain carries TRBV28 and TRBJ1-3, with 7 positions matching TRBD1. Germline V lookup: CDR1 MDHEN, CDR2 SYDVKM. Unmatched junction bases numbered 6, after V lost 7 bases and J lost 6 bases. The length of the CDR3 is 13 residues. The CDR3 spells CASNIRGENTIYF. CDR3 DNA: TGTGCCAGCAACATCAGGGGGGAAAACACCATATATTTT. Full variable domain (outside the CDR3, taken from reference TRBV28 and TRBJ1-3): DVKVTQSSRYLVKRTGEKVFLECVQDMDHENMFWYRQDPGLGLRLIYFSYDVKMKEKGDIPEGYSVSREKKERFSLILESASTNQTSMYLCASNIRGENTIYFGEGSWLTVV.

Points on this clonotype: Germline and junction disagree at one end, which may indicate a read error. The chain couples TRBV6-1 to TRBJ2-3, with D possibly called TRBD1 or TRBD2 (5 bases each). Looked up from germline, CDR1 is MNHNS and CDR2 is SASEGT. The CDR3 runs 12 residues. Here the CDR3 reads CASWDPTYTQYF. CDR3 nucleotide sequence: TGTGCCAGTTGGGACCCCACATATACGCAGTATTTT.

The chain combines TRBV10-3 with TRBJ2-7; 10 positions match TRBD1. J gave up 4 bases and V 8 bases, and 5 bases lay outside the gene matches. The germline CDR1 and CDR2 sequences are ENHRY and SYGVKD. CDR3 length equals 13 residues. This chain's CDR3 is CAIGTGEWYEQYV. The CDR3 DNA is TGTGCCATCGGGACAGGGGAATGGTACGAGCAGTACGTC.

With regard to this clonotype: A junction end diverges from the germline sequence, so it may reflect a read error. The CDR3 region has the DNA TGTGCCAGCCGGGACAGGGTTGGGATGTTCAACAATGAGCAGTTCTTT. It encodes CASRDRVGMFNNEQFF. V usage is TRBV6-5 and J usage is TRBJ2-1, with TRBD1 identical over 9 bases. CDR3 size: 16 residues. Per germline, CDR1 MNHEY and CDR2 SVGAGI.

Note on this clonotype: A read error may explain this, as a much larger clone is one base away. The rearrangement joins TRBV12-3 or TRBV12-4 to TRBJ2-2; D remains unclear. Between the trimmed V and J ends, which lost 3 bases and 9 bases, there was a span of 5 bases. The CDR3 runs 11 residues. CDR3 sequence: CASSFAWELFF. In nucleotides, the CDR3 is TGTGCCAGCAGTTTCGCCTGGGAGCTGTTTTTT.